Below are 32 T cell receptor beta chains sequenced from a single sample in a study of STAT3 mutations in large granular lymphocyte leukemia. The antigens these receptors bind are not known. The assay was immunoSEQ multiplex PCR, and TCRdb's table has in-frame clones only and misses some. This table holds 8,500 to 11,000 clones, roughly 87% found once. Study results and caveats: In T-cell large granular lymphocyte leukemia, about half of patients showed multiple immunodominant subclonotypes.

Sequenced sample: peripheral blood mononuclear cells. The receptors here all came from a man aged 55 to 70 with T-cell large granular lymphocyte leukemia. Some clones in this sample may be carry-over from other donors' samples.

The chain has TRBV7-2 and TRBJ2-7, with D possibly being TRBD2 (6 bases). There are 13 residues in the CDR3. With 3 bases removed from V and 6 bases from J, the gap between germline ends came to 12 bases. Germline CDR1 SGHTA, CDR2 FQGNSA. The CDR3 here is CASSLTVGGEQYF. In DNA, the CDR3 is TGTGCCAGCAGCTTGACAGTGGGGGGCGAGCAGTACTTC.

The chain is built from TRBV7-2 and TRBJ2-1; 8 bases are a match to TRBD2. V was pared by 4 bases and J by 10 bases, with 18 bases of the junction left unmatched. This CDR3 has 17 residues. The germline V gene has CDR1 SGHTA and CDR2 FQGNSA. In DNA form, the CDR3 reads TGTGCCAGCAGCTACCCCTCAGCGGGAGACCAAAACAGGGAGCAGTTCTTC. As protein: CASSYPSAGDQNREQFF.

The chain joins TRBV6-5 to TRBJ1-2; TRBD1 matches at 7 bases. Germline CDR1 is MNHEY and CDR2 is SVGAGI. CDR3 size: 13 residues. The junction had 5 bases not matched to a gene; V was cut back by 6 bases and J by 4 bases. For the CDR3, the DNA is TGTGCCAGCAGCCGGGACAGCTTCTATGGCTACACCTTC. This codes for CASSRDSFYGYTF.

This rearrangement joins TRBV27 to TRBJ1-5; D gene uncertain. This CDR3 spans 17 amino acids. Germline V lookup: CDR1 MNHEY, CDR2 SMNVEV (reference sequence). With 7 bases removed from V and 0 bases from J, the gap between germline ends came to 19 bases. The CDR3 sequence: CASIWADLMNSNQPQHF. In DNA, the CDR3 is TGTGCCAGCATATGGGCAGACTTAATGAATAGCAATCAGCCCCAGCATTTT.

The V and J genes are TRBV7-2 and TRBJ2-3, with 7 nucleotides matching TRBD2. V dropped 0 bases and J dropped 3; count of bases not matched to a gene: 6. Germline lookup yields CDR1 SGHTA and CDR2 FQGNSA. The CDR3 is 16 amino acids. CDR3 DNA: TGTGCCAGCAGCTTAGCGGGGGGGACGGGGACAGATACGCAGTATTTT. Protein: CASSLAGGTGTDTQYF.

The chain couples TRBV2 to TRBJ1-5; D not resolved. Trimming removed 5 bases from V and 5 bases from J, with 13 bases in between. The CDR3 consists of 14 residues. CDR1 SNHLY and CDR2 FYNNEI come from the germline V gene. This CDR3 is CASSQGKRDQPQHF. In nucleotides, the CDR3 is TGTGCCAGCAGTCAAGGAAAAAGGGATCAGCCCCAGCATTTT.

In this sample, this clone turned up once. The chain recombines TRBV29-1 with TRBJ1-2; no clear D. The V gene's germline CDR1 is SQVTM and CDR2 ANQGSEA. The CDR3 loop spans 14 amino acids. The germline V and J ends were trimmed by 3 bases and 2 bases, with 13 bases remaining between them. CDR3 loop: CSVDDPGANYGYTF. The CDR3 DNA reads TGCAGCGTTGATGATCCGGGAGCGAACTATGGCTACACCTTC.

This chain connects TRBV13 to TRBJ2-1; D not certain. Trimming pared 7 bases from V and 6 bases from J, leaving 25 bases between. CDR1 is PRHDT, CDR2 FYEKMQ, per germline (reference sequence). The CDR3 has 17 residues. CDR3 sequence (DNA): TGTGCCAGCACCCCAGTATGGAGTAGCCCTTCACGCAATGAGCAGTTCTTC. Translation gives CASTPVWSSPSRNEQFF.

This chain uses TRBV7-9 with TRBJ2-1, with 14 bases matching TRBD2. Trimming at V came to 6 bases and at J to 10 bases, leaving 8 bases not matched to a gene. CDR1 and CDR2 from the germline V gene are SEHNR and FQNEAQ (reference sequence). The CDR3 spans 15 residues. The CDR3 here is CASSLLGTSGREQFF. In DNA, the CDR3 is TGTGCCAGCAGTCTTCTGGGGACTAGCGGGAGAGAGCAGTTCTTC.

The chain recombines TRBV5-1 with TRBJ1-5; D unclear. CDR3 length equals 13 residues. Trimming cost V 2 bases and J 4 bases, with 7 bases left between them. Germline-derived CDR1 and CDR2 are SGHRS and YFSETQ. CDR3 sequence reads: CASSLAQNQPQHF. Written as DNA, the CDR3 is TGCGCCAGCAGCTTAGCACAAAATCAGCCCCAGCATTTT.

The genes are TRBV5-1 and TRBJ2-3; D is perhaps TRBD2 (6 bases). This CDR3 is 13 amino acids long. The ends were cut back, 2 bases at V and 6 bases at J, with 10 bases in the middle. The germline V gene has CDR1 SGHRS and CDR2 YFSETQ. DNA for the CDR3: TGCGCCAGCAGCTTAGTAGGAGGGGATACGCAGTATTTT. Protein: CASSLVGGDTQYF.

The gene calls are TRBV18 and TRBJ2-7, with 15 bases matching TRBD2. The CDR3 runs 15 residues. Trimming removed 5 bases from V and 1 base from J; junction bases left unmatched: 0. Germline V gene lookup returns CDR1 KGHSH and CDR2 LQKENI. CDR3 nucleotide sequence: TGTGCCAGCTCAGGGACTAGCGGGAGGTCCTACGAGCAGTACTTC. It yields the protein CASSGTSGRSYEQYF.

V is TRBV5-1 and J is TRBJ1-1, with a possible D match to TRBD1 (6 bases). CDR3 size: 16 residues. From germline, CDR1 is SGHRS and CDR2 YFSETQ. The V end was cut by 0 bases, the J end by 1 base, with 13 bases between. Written as DNA, the CDR3 is TGCGCCAGCAGCTTGGGCGGGGGGCAGCCGAACACTGAAGCTTTCTTT. The encoded protein is CASSLGGGQPNTEAFF.

V usage is TRBV30 and J usage is TRBJ1-2; 8 positions agree with TRBD1. This CDR3 spans 13 amino acids. Germline trimming cut 2 bases from V and 8 bases from J; bases unmatched to any gene: 7. The germline gives CDR1 GTSNPN, CDR2 SVGIG (reference sequence). The CDR3 coding sequence is TGTGCCTGGAGTCGGGACAGGCCCAAGGGCTACACCTTC. Protein sequence: CAWSRDRPKGYTF.

The J gene is TRBJ2-1, the V gene TRBV5-1, with TRBD2 matching over 9 bases. The CDR3 extends over 15 amino acids. Trimming removed 2 bases from V and 9 bases from J; junction bases left unmatched: 9. The germline V gene encodes CDR1 SGHRS and CDR2 YFSETQ. The CDR3 nucleotides read TGCGCCAGCAGCTTTGTGCTAGCGGGATCTCCTGAGCAGTTCTTC. Translation gives CASSFVLAGSPEQFF.

This chain uses TRBV15 with TRBJ2-3; D remains ambiguous. V lost 0 bases to trimming and J lost 5 bases, with 15 bases between them. Germline CDR1 LNHNV, CDR2 YYDKDF (reference sequence). The CDR3 totals 16 residues. The CDR3 reads CATSREGKRPGDTQYF. The CDR3 coding sequence is TGTGCCACCAGCAGAGAGGGGAAGCGTCCGGGAGATACGCAGTATTTT.

V usage is TRBV5-6 and J usage is TRBJ2-5; D gene uncertain. The CDR3 is 11 amino acids. V was pared by 2 bases and J by 9 bases, with 8 bases between. Germline V CDR1 and CDR2: SGHDT, YYEEEE. The CDR3 DNA sequence: TGTGCCAGCAGCTTTGGGTTGTCCCAGTACTTC. It encodes CASSFGLSQYF.

J is TRBJ2-2 and V is TRBV5-1; 9 nucleotides align to TRBD1. With V trimmed by 0 bases and J by 4 bases, 10 bases remained unmatched. The CDR3 runs 18 residues. Germline CDR1 SGHRS, CDR2 YFSETQ. CDR3 sequence (DNA): TGCGCCAGCAGCTTGGGACAGGGGGTCTTCTCGAGCACCGGGGAGCTGTTTTTT. Its translation is CASSLGQGVFSSTGELFF.

This clone came up a few times. In nucleotides, the CDR3 is TGCGCCAGCAGCTTCACTGACAGGGCGAACAATGAGCAGTTCTTC. Encoded protein: CASSFTDRANNEQFF. V usage is TRBV5-1 and J usage is TRBJ2-1; TRBD1 aligns across 7 bases. Germline-derived CDR1 and CDR2 are SGHRS and YFSETQ. The CDR3 is made up of 15 amino acids. With 2 bases clipped from V and 5 bases from J, the junction kept 7 bases outside the gene matches.

The J gene is TRBJ1-1, the V gene TRBV5-6; unclear D gene. In germline, CDR1 is SGHDT, CDR2 YYEEEE. CDR3 size: 13 residues. The V gene lost 4 bases and the J gene lost 0 bases, with 7 bases spanning the gap. CDR3 nucleotide sequence: TGTGCCAGCAGCCTGCCCATGAACACTGAAGCTTTCTTT. This translates into CASSLPMNTEAFF.

The chain combines TRBV7-9 with TRBJ1-2; 10 bases map to TRBD1. J was trimmed by 8 bases and V by 0 bases; bases with no gene match: 6. CDR1 is SEHNR and CDR2 is FQNEAQ in the germline V gene (reference sequence). The CDR3 loop spans 15 amino acids. CDR3 nucleotide sequence: TGTGCCAGCAGCTTAGCAATGGGGACAGGGGTAGGCTACACCTTC. Protein sequence: CASSLAMGTGVGYTF.

V gene TRBV9 combines with J gene TRBJ2-2, with D unresolved. Germline loops: CDR1 SGDLS, CDR2 YYNGEE. Between the trimmed V and J ends, which lost 0 bases and 1 base, there was a span of 10 bases. This CDR3 contains 16 residues. The CDR3 spells CASSVELIGNTGELFF. CDR3 DNA: TGTGCCAGCAGCGTAGAACTAATCGGGAACACCGGGGAGCTGTTTTTT.

The sample holds a few counts of this clone. This sequence joins TRBV7-2 and TRBJ1-3; maybe TRBD1 (6 bases). V dropped 5 bases and J dropped 3 bases, with 17 bases sitting between them. Germline V gene sequence: CDR1 SGHTA, CDR2 FQGNSA. This CDR3 is 16 amino acids long. As DNA, the CDR3 is TGTGCCAGCAGCCCCTATGCCGGGACACTTGGAAACACCATATATTTT. Translating it yields CASSPYAGTLGNTIYF. Full variable domain (missing parts from reference TRBV7-2 and TRBJ1-3): GAGVSQSPSNKVTEKGKDVELRCDPISGHTALYWYRQSLGQGLEFLIYFQGNSAPDKSGLPSDRFSAERTGGSVSTLTIQRTQQEDSAVYLCASSPYAGTLGNTIYFGEGSWLTVV.

This clone was counted between two and nine times. V and J are TRBV30 and TRBJ1-5; 11 bases match TRBD1. The CDR3 sequence is 17 residues long. Germline CDR1 reads GTSNPN; CDR2 reads SVGIG (reference sequence). The trim removed 3 bases at V and 0 bases at J, leaving 7 bases unmatched. CDR3 protein: CAWRPGTGGNSNQPQHF. CDR3 bases: TGTGCCTGGAGGCCCGGGACAGGGGGGAATAGCAATCAGCCCCAGCATTTT.

The chain combines TRBV6-1 with TRBJ1-1; D possibly corresponds to TRBD1 (6 bases). Germline V CDR1 and CDR2: MNHNS, SASEGT. Trimming cost V 4 bases and J 8 bases, with 26 bases left between them. This CDR3 spans 17 amino acids. The CDR3 DNA is TGTGCCAGCAGTGCCCCCTCCGGGACAACCGTAATGGCGGAAGCTTTCTTT. It encodes CASSAPSGTTVMAEAFF.

This rearrangement joins TRBV27 to TRBJ2-7; D unclear. V was cut by 6 bases and J by 2 bases, with 14 bases left in between. The germline gives CDR1 MNHEY, CDR2 SMNVEV (reference sequence). The CDR3 covers 14 residues. CDR3 sequence (DNA): TGTGCCAGCAGAGTGTCTAGACCACCCTACGAGCAGTACTTC. Its protein is CASRVSRPPYEQYF.

The rearrangement links TRBV29-1 to TRBJ2-7; D possibly corresponds to TRBD2 (6 bases). The CDR3 has 12 residues. Trimming cost V 5 bases and J 3 bases, with 11 bases left between them. Germline assignment: CDR1 SQVTM and CDR2 ANQGSEA. CDR3 in DNA: TGCAGCGTTAGGCGGGGAGTCTACGAGCAGTACTTC. Amino acid sequence: CSVRRGVYEQYF.

This chain uses TRBV20-1 with TRBJ2-5; D is ambiguous. CDR1 is DFQATT and CDR2 is SNEGSKA in the germline V gene (reference sequence). The CDR3 contains 10 residues. The V end was cut by 6 bases, the J end by 5 bases, with 7 bases between. CDR3 region: CSARKETQYF. The CDR3 DNA sequence: TGCAGTGCGAGGAAGGAGACCCAGTACTTC.

This chain joins TRBV5-8 and TRBJ2-7, with D perhaps matching TRBD2 (6 bases). The CDR3 contains 15 residues. With 3 bases removed from V and 2 bases from J, the gap between germline ends came to 15 bases. Germline V CDR1 and CDR2: SGHTS, YDEGEE. CDR3 loop: CASSSPGRTTYEQYF. Here the CDR3 DNA reads TGTGCCAGCAGCTCCCCGGGGAGGACTACCTACGAGCAGTACTTC.

V and J are TRBV7-2 and TRBJ2-2; 10 nucleotides match TRBD2. Germline CDR1 SGHTA, CDR2 FQGNSA. CDR3 size: 18 residues. The junction had 11 bases not matched to a gene; V was cut back by 3 bases and J by 4 bases. CDR3 region: CASSFLAPAGGITGELFF. For the CDR3, the DNA is TGTGCCAGCAGCTTTCTAGCTCCAGCGGGAGGGATCACCGGGGAGCTGTTTTTT.

The DNA of the CDR3 is TGTGCCAGCAGCCCGCCGGGGAGCGCGAACACCGGGGAGCTGTTTTTT. This sequence encodes CASSPPGSANTGELFF. This chain links TRBV7-9 with TRBJ2-2; TRBD2 is a possible D gene (5 bases). Looked up from germline, CDR1 is SEHNR and CDR2 is FQNEAQ (reference sequence). This CDR3 has 16 residues. Trimming pared 5 bases from V and 0 bases from J, leaving 13 bases between. The full variable domain, its missing parts supplied by reference TRBV7-9 and TRBJ2-2, is DTGVSQNPRHKITKRGQNVTFRCDPISEHNRLYWYRQTLGQGPEFLTYFQNEAQLEKSRLLSDRFSAERPKGSFSTLEIQRTEQGDSAMYLCASSPPGSANTGELFFGEGSRLTVL.

This sequence joins TRBV11-2 and TRBJ1-2; D uncertain. The CDR3 runs 14 residues. CDR1 is SGHAT and CDR2 is FQNNGV in the germline V gene. The germline V and J ends were trimmed by 0 bases and 2 bases, with 7 bases remaining between them. DNA of the CDR3: TGTGCCAGCAGCTTAGACAATAGGAACTATGGCTACACCTTC. Its translation is CASSLDNRNYGYTF.